Listed below are T cell receptor beta chains from one sample, sequenced in a study of T cell responses to AZD1222 COVID-19 vaccine. TCRdb's copy holds only in-frame clones and misses some; the assay was immunoSEQ multiplex PCR. The data hold tens of thousands of clones, with around 87% observed a single time. Sequencing used peripheral blood, obtained 28 days after the second AZD1222 dose. Receptors originate from an adult who received the AZD1222 COVID-19 vaccine. CDR3s include the opening cysteine and the closing phenylalanine or tryptophan. A D gene is named only where the DNA matches it firmly.

V	J	D	CDR3
TRBV5-6	TRBJ1-4	NA	CASSSQANEKLFF
TRBV4-1	TRBJ1-3	TRBD1	CASSQTGSGNTIYF
TRBV27	TRBJ2-7	NA	CASSERLNPYEQYF
TRBV6-9	TRBJ2-2	NA	CASSYQGLGGELFF
TRBV29-1	TRBJ1-2	NA	CSVEFGGLGYGYTF
TRBV11-2	TRBJ2-7	NA	CASSFSRGRWYEQYF
TRBV11-2	TRBJ1-6	NA	CASSSTGTATF
TRBV19	TRBJ2-3	TRBD2	CASSTPAGARTDTQYF
TRBV6-2/TRBV6-3	TRBJ1-2	NA	CASSYRSPNYGYTF
TRBV29-1	TRBJ1-4	NA	CSVEMRDEKLFF
TRBV14	TRBJ1-1	NA	CASSLTPGPNTEAFF
TRBV6-5	TRBJ1-5	NA	CASGQPYSNQPQHF
TRBV9	TRBJ2-3	NA	CASSARDRSTDTQYF
TRBV28	TRBJ2-5	NA	CASSLRMFRQTQYF
TRBV7-3	TRBJ2-3	TRBD2	CASSAGVREGDTQYF